The 27 T cell receptor beta chains below were found in one sample sequenced in a study of metastatic and nonmetastatic thyroid tumors (TCRdb year 2020). Receptors were amplified or captured by PCR. Sequencing used an Illumina HiSeq 4000. Through fastp at Q25 and MiXCR, TCRdb rebuilt clones from the public reads, retaining in-frame beta chains. The sample has 5,500 to 8,000 clones on record, roughly 30% of them singletons. The ten largest make up about 20% of the sample. No patient had received any treatment before thyroid surgery. The sequencing sample was made of tumor tissue. The receptor set was obtained from a female donor with papillary thyroid cancer or a benign thyroid nodule (not recorded which). Some clones in this sample may be carry-over from other donors' samples.

This chain uses TRBV6-1 with TRBJ2-3; D gene ambiguous. The V end was cut by 5 bases, the J end by 0 bases, with 12 bases between. The germline V gene has CDR1 MNHNS and CDR2 SASEGT. The CDR3 spans 15 residues. DNA of the CDR3: TGTGCCAGCAGTCTTCACCCGACGAGCACAGATACGCAGTATTTT. It translates to CASSLHPTSTDTQYF.

The chain links TRBV6-5 to TRBJ1-2, with 8 nucleotides matching TRBD1. CDR1 and CDR2 from the germline V gene are MNHEY and SVGAGI. The CDR3 loop spans 16 amino acids. V was pared by 2 bases and J by 4 bases, with 9 bases of the junction left unmatched. CDR3 nucleotide sequence: TGTGCCAGCAGTTACACGGACAGGGTCTTTCTCTATGGCTACACCTTC. This encodes CASSYTDRVFLYGYTF.

The table lists this clone with a few counts. The V and J genes are TRBV9 and TRBJ1-2; 7 bases agree with TRBD1. The CDR3 is 12 amino acids. Trimming took 7 bases from V and 5 from J; bases not matched to a gene: 5. CDR1 SGDLS and CDR2 YYNGEE come from the germline V gene. The DNA of the CDR3 is TGTGCCAGCCGGGGACAGAAGTATGGCTACACCTTC. Translating gives CASRGQKYGYTF.

The gene calls are TRBV19 and TRBJ2-7; 8 bases agree with TRBD1. V dropped 6 bases and J dropped 3; count of bases not matched to a gene: 4. CDR3 size: 13 residues. Germline CDR1 and CDR2: LNHDA and SQIVND (reference sequence). This CDR3 is CASRWTGSYEQYF. Here the CDR3 DNA reads TGTGCCAGTAGATGGACAGGGAGCTACGAGCAGTACTTC. Supplemented by reference TRBV19 and TRBJ2-7, the full variable domain reads DGGITQSPKYLFRKEGQNVTLSCEQNLNHDAMYWYRQDPGQGLRLIYYSQIVNDFQKGDIAEGYSVSREKKESFPLTVTSAQKNPTAFYLCASRWTGSYEQYFGPGTRLTVT.

The CDR3 region has the DNA TGCGCCAGCAGCTTTTCCGGAACTGGCTACACCTTC. Protein product: CASSFSGTGYTF. J is TRBJ1-2 and V is TRBV5-1; D gene ambiguous. From germline, CDR1 is SGHRS and CDR2 YFSETQ. The length of the CDR3 is 12 residues. V lost 2 bases and J lost 7, with 9 bases in between.

Only a few counts were recorded for this clone. This chain links TRBV28 with TRBJ1-1, with 7 bases that match TRBD1. The CDR3 has 17 residues. CDR1 and CDR2 (germline): MDHEN, SYDVKM. V dropped 2 bases and J dropped 0; count of bases not matched to a gene: 9. The CDR3 loop reads CASSLRARGVLNTEAFF. CDR3 DNA: TGTGCCAGCAGTTTAAGGGCCAGGGGGGTATTGAACACTGAAGCTTTCTTT.

The rearrangement joins TRBV6-1 to TRBJ2-6; 8 nucleotides line up with TRBD1. The J segment lost 0 bases and the V segment lost 5 bases, leaving 3 bases of the junction unmatched. The CDR3 covers 16 residues. Germline V gene sequence: CDR1 MNHNS, CDR2 SASEGT. CDR3 in DNA: TGTGCCAGCAGTTGGGACAGGATCTCTGGGGCCAACGTCCTGACTTTC. Protein sequence: CASSWDRISGANVLTF.

The chain recombines TRBV5-1 with TRBJ2-2; TRBD1 aligns across 8 bases. This CDR3 contains 16 residues. V shed 3 bases, J shed 2 bases, and the junction held 6 bases outside the gene matches. From germline, CDR1 is SGHRS and CDR2 YFSETQ. Written as DNA, the CDR3 is TGCGCCAGCAGCTCCTGGACAGGGAGCAACACCGGGGAGCTGTTTTTT. This sequence encodes CASSSWTGSNTGELFF.

The chain links TRBV28 to TRBJ2-7; 11 bases align to TRBD2. Germline V CDR1 and CDR2: MDHEN, SYDVKM. V shed 2 bases, J shed 5 bases, and the junction held 5 bases outside the gene matches. This CDR3 spans 15 amino acids. The CDR3 coding sequence is TGTGCCAGCAGTTTAATACTAGCGGGAGTCCACGAGCAGTACTTC. It codes for CASSLILAGVHEQYF.

This clone was detected ten times or more. The chain has TRBV14 and TRBJ2-1; 9 bases are shared with TRBD2. Trimming cost V 5 bases and J 3 bases; bases outside gene matches: 5. The CDR3 is 15 residues long. Germline V lookup: CDR1 SGHDN, CDR2 FVKESK. In DNA, the CDR3 is TGTGCCAGCAGCTACCGGACTAGCGTCTACAATGAGCAGTTCTTC. Protein sequence: CASSYRTSVYNEQFF.

The CDR3 sequence: CAWSTGGGGYGYTF. The CDR3 coding sequence is TGTGCCTGGAGTACAGGGGGTGGCGGCTATGGCTACACCTTC. The rearrangement joins TRBV30 to TRBJ1-2, with TRBD1 matching over 8 bases. This CDR3 contains 14 residues. J was trimmed by 4 bases and V by 2 bases; bases with no gene match: 6. CDR1 GTSNPN and CDR2 SVGIG come from the germline V gene (reference sequence).

This clone has at least ten counts. Given a much more abundant clone one base away, this may be a read error. The V gene is TRBV20-1, the J gene TRBJ2-1; 10 nucleotides line up with TRBD2. CDR1 is DFQATT and CDR2 is SNEGSKA in the germline V gene (reference sequence). This CDR3 is 14 amino acids long. The CDR3 here is CGASSSGSLHEQFF. Here the CDR3 DNA reads TGCGGTGCTAGCTCTAGCGGGAGTCTCCATGAGCAGTTCTTC.

The rearrangement joins TRBV7-2 to TRBJ1-2; unclear D gene. In germline, CDR1 is SGHTA, CDR2 FQGNSA. The V end lost 2 bases, the J end lost 3 bases, and 7 bases lay between the germline ends. This CDR3 region has 13 residues. As DNA, the CDR3 is TGTGCCAGCAGCTTAACAGTGGACTATGGCTACACCTTC. This translates into CASSLTVDYGYTF.

In its sample, this clone ranks as medium-sized. V gene TRBV7-3 combines with J gene TRBJ2-1, with 7 bases aligning to TRBD2. The J segment lost 4 bases and the V segment lost 3 bases, leaving 3 bases of the junction unmatched. Germline V CDR1 and CDR2: SGHTA, FQGTGA. The CDR3 is made up of 14 amino acids. The CDR3 is CASSFFGRYNEQFF. The DNA for the CDR3 is TGTGCCAGCAGCTTTTTCGGGAGGTACAATGAGCAGTTCTTC.

The V and J genes are TRBV7-8 and TRBJ2-5; maybe TRBD2 (6 bases). Germline V CDR1 and CDR2: SGHVS, FQNEAQ. The CDR3 consists of 14 residues. V shed 5 bases and J shed 5 bases, with 15 bases lying between them. For the CDR3, the DNA is TGTGCCAGCAGCAGATACGGGGGAAGGGAGACCCAGTACTTC. The encoded protein is CASSRYGGRETQYF.

This clone was counted between two and nine times. V gene TRBV6-5 combines with J gene TRBJ2-7; possible D gene TRBD2, 5 bases. Trimming cost V 0 bases and J 7 bases, with 10 bases left between them. The germline V gene encodes CDR1 MNHEY and CDR2 SVGAGI. CDR3 length: 13 residues. DNA for the CDR3: TGTGCCAGCAGTTACTCTGGAGAGGGTGAGCAGTACTTC. Amino acids: CASSYSGEGEQYF.

This clone is classed as large. The chain carries TRBV6-2 or TRBV6-3 and TRBJ2-1; D is uncertain. Trimming cost V 2 bases and J 4 bases, with 6 bases left between them. CDR1 is MNHEY, CDR2 SVGEGT, per germline. The CDR3 spans 13 residues. CDR3 coding DNA: TGTGCCAGCAGTTACCTACCGTACAATGAGCAGTTCTTC. Protein product: CASSYLPYNEQFF.

The chain employs TRBV7-2 and TRBJ2-5; D gene uncertain. Between the trimmed V and J ends, which lost 5 bases and 5 bases, there was a span of 9 bases. Germline V gene sequence: CDR1 SGHTA, CDR2 FQGNSA. The length of the CDR3 is 12 residues. The CDR3 DNA reads TGTGCCAGCAGCCCTACAACTGAGACCCAGTACTTC. Protein: CASSPTTETQYF.

Points on this clone: The conserved phenylalanine or tryptophan normally closing the CDR3 is absent here, so this likely arose from a read error. V and J are TRBV7-8 and TRBJ2-1; 10 bases agree with TRBD2. The CDR3 covers 15 residues. Unmatched junction bases numbered 10, after V lost 6 bases and J lost 8 bases. CDR1 is SGHVS, CDR2 FQNEAQ, per germline. The CDR3 loop is CASSRKLAGIHEQFV. In DNA form, the CDR3 reads TGTGCCAGCAGTCGTAAACTAGCGGGAATTCATGAGCAGTTCGTC.

The chain links TRBV30 to TRBJ2-7; 8 nucleotides align to TRBD1. The length of the CDR3 is 13 residues. The junction had 6 bases not matched to a gene; V was cut back by 7 bases and J by 1 base. Germline CDR1 GTSNPN, CDR2 SVGIG (reference sequence). CDR3 sequence (DNA): TGTGCCTTCAGGGGGCGAGTATCCTACGAGCAGTACTTC. Translated, it gives CAFRGRVSYEQYF.

The sample holds a few counts of this clone. The V and J genes are TRBV19 and TRBJ2-6; D not resolved. The V and J ends lost 7 bases and 5 bases respectively, with 9 bases between them. CDR1 and CDR2 from the germline V gene are LNHDA and SQIVND (reference sequence). This CDR3 has 13 residues. The CDR3 DNA reads TGTGCCAGTACCCCTGCCTGGGCCAACGTCCTGACTTTC. Residues: CASTPAWANVLTF.

In this sample, this clone is medium-sized. This chain connects TRBV5-1 to TRBJ1-2; no reliable D call. V gave up 0 bases and J gave up 1 base, with 4 bases separating them. The CDR3 spans 13 residues. Germline V gene data show CDR1 as SGHRS and CDR2 as YFSETQ. The CDR3 sequence is CASSLGVNYGYTF. In nucleotides, the CDR3 is TGCGCCAGCAGCTTGGGCGTTAACTATGGCTACACCTTC.

This clone has a handful of counts. This sequence joins TRBV6-2 or TRBV6-3 and TRBJ2-1, with no clear D. Germline assignment: CDR1 MNHEY and CDR2 SVGEGT. Trimming removed 5 bases at V and 3 bases at J, with 11 bases between. The CDR3 extends over 14 amino acids. The CDR3 protein is CASSHPGSYNEQFF. CDR3 in DNA: TGTGCCAGCAGTCACCCGGGTAGCTACAATGAGCAGTTCTTC.

Many counts were recorded for this clone. V gene TRBV7-9 combines with J gene TRBJ2-1, with 7 bases that match TRBD2. CDR3 length equals 16 residues. Germline-derived CDR1 and CDR2 are SEHNR and FQNEAQ (reference sequence). Trimming cost V 1 base and J 7 bases; bases outside gene matches: 10. The chain's CDR3 is CASSLGFREGPNEQFF. CDR3 in DNA: TGTGCCAGCAGCTTAGGCTTCAGGGAGGGTCCGAATGAGCAGTTCTTC.

This clone is termed medium-sized. The V and J genes are TRBV20-1 and TRBJ1-1, with TRBD1 matching over 8 bases. This CDR3 is 15 amino acids long. Per germline, CDR1 DFQATT and CDR2 SNEGSKA (reference sequence). V gave up 0 bases and J gave up 3 bases; unmatched junction bases: 6. The CDR3 spells CSARDPTDRDTEAFF. The CDR3 coding sequence is TGCAGTGCTAGAGACCCAACGGACAGGGACACTGAAGCTTTCTTT.

This chain connects TRBV3-1 to TRBJ2-2; D possibly corresponds to TRBD1 (6 bases). With 2 bases removed from V and 6 bases from J, the gap between germline ends came to 16 bases. The V gene's germline CDR1 is LGHDT and CDR2 YNNKEL (reference sequence). This CDR3 has 16 amino acids. This CDR3 is CASSQQRTQGSGELFF. In DNA, the CDR3 is TGTGCCAGCAGCCAACAACGGACACAGGGCTCCGGGGAGCTGTTTTTT. Looking up the rest from reference TRBV3-1 and TRBJ2-2 gives the full variable domain: DTAVSQTPKYLVTQMGNDKSIKCEQNLGHDTMYWYKQDSKKFLKIMFSYNNKELIINETVPNRFSPKSPDKAHLNLHINSLELGDSAVYFCASSQQRTQGSGELFFGEGSRLTVL.

The V and J genes are TRBV28 and TRBJ2-2; D is undetermined. The germline gives CDR1 MDHEN, CDR2 SYDVKM. CDR3 size: 15 residues. Trimming shortened V by 1 base and J by 5 bases, and 11 bases separated the two germline ends. CDR3 DNA sequence: TGTGCCAGCAGTTTATTATCCGCCGGGACCGGGGAGCTGTTTTTT. Translated, it gives CASSLLSAGTGELFF.